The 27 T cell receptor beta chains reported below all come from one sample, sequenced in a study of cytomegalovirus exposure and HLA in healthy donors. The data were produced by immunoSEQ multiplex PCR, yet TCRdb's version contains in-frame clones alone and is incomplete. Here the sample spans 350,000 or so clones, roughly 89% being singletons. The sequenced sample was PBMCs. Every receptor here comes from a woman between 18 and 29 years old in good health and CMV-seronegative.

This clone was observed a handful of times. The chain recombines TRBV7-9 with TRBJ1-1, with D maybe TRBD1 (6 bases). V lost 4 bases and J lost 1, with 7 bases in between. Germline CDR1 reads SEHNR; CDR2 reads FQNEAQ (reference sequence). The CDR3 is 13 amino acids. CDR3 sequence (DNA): TGTGCCAGCAGCTACAGGGAGAACACTGAAGCTTTCTTT. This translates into CASSYRENTEAFF.

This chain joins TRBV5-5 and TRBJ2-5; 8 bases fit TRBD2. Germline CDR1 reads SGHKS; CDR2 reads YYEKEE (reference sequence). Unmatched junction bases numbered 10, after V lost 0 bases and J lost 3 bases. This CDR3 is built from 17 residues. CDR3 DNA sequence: TGTGCCAGCAGCTTGGCTTCGGGACTAGGACCGGAAGAGACCCAGTACTTC. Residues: CASSLASGLGPEETQYF.

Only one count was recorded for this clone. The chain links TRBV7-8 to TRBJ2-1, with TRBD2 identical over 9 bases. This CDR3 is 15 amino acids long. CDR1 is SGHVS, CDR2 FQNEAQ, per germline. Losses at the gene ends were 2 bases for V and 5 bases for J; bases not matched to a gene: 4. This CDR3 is CASSLNLAGDNEQFF. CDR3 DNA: TGTGCCAGCAGCTTAAATTTAGCGGGAGACAATGAGCAGTTCTTC.

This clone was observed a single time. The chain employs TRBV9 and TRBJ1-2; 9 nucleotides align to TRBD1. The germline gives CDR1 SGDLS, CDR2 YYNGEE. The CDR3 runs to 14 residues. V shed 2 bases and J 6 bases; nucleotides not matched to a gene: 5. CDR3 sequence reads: CASSVSGTGNGYTF. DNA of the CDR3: TGTGCCAGCAGCGTCTCCGGGACAGGGAATGGCTACACCTTC.

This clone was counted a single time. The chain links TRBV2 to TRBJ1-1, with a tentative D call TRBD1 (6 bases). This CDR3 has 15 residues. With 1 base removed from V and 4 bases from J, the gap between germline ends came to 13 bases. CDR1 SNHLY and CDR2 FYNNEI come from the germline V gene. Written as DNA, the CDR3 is TGTGCCAGCAGTGAAGTTGAGGGGGGGACCACTGAAGCTTTCTTT. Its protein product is CASSEVEGGTTEAFF.

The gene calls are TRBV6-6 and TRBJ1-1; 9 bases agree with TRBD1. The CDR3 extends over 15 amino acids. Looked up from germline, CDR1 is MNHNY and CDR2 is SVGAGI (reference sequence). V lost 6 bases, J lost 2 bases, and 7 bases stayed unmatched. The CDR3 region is CASSPGDRVNTEAFF. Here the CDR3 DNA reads TGTGCCAGCAGCCCTGGGGACAGGGTCAACACTGAAGCTTTCTTT.

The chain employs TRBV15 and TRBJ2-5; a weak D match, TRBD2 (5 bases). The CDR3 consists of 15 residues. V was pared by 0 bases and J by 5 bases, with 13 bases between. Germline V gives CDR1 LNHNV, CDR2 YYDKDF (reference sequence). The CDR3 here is CATSRDPEGMETQYF. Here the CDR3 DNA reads TGTGCCACCAGCAGAGATCCTGAGGGAATGGAGACCCAGTACTTC.

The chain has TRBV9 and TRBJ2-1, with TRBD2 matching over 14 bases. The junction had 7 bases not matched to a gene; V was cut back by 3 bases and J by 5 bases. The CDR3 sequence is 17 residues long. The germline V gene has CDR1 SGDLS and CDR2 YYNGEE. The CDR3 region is CASSDARTSGRNNEQFF. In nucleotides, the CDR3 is TGTGCCAGCAGCGACGCGCGGACTAGCGGGAGGAACAATGAGCAGTTCTTC.

For the CDR3, the DNA is TGTGCCAGCAGTTTATTCGGTCCGGGCGGTAGCGGCACAGATACGCAGTATTTT. Translation: CASSLFGPGGSGTDTQYF. The chain combines TRBV28 with TRBJ2-3, with a possible D match to TRBD2 (5 bases). From germline, CDR1 is MDHEN and CDR2 SYDVKM. The CDR3 spans 18 residues. With 1 base removed from V and 1 base from J, the gap between germline ends came to 18 bases.

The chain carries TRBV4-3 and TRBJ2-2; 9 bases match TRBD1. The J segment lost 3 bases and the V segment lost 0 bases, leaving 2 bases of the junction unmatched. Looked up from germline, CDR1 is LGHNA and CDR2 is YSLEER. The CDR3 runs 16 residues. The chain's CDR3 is CASSQDGTGYTGELFF. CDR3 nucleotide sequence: TGCGCCAGCAGCCAAGACGGGACAGGGTACACCGGGGAGCTGTTTTTT.

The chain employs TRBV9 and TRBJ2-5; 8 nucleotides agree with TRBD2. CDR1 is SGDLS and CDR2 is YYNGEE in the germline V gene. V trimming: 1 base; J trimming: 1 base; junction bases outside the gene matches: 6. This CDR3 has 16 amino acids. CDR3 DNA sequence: TGTGCCAGCAGCGTAAGAGGTAGCGGGACCCAAGAGACCCAGTACTTC. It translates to CASSVRGSGTQETQYF.

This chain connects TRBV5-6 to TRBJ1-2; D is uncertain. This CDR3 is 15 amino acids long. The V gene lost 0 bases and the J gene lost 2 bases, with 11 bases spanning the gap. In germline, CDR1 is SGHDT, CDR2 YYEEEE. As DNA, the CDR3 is TGTGCCAGCAGCTTGGGCCGACACCGAAACTATGGCTACACCTTC. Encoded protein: CASSLGRHRNYGYTF.

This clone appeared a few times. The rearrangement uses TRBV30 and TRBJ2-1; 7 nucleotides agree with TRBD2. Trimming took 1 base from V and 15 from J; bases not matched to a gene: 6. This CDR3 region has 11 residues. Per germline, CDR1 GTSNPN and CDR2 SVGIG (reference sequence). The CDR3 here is CAWSGGEGVFF. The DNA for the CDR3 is TGTGCCTGGAGTGGGGGGGAGGGTGTGTTCTTC.

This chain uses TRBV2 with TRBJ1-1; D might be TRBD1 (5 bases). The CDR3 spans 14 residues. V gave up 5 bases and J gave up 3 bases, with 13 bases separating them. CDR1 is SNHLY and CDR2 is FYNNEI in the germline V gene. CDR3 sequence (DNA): TGTGCCAGCAGTTTTGACAGAACAGACACTGAAGCTTTCTTT. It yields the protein CASSFDRTDTEAFF.

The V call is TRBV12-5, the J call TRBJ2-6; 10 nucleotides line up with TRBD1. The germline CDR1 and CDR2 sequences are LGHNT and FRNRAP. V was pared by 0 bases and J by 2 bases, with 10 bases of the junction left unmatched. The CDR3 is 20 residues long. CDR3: CASGLVFPLTGGTGANVLTF. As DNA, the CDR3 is TGTGCTAGTGGTTTGGTATTCCCCCTGACAGGGGGCACTGGGGCCAACGTCCTGACTTTC.

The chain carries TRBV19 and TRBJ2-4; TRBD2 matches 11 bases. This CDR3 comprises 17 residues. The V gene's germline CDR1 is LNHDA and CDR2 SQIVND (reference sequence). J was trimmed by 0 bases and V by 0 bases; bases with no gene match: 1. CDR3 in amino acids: CASSIDGLAGAKNIQYF. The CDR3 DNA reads TGTGCCAGTAGTATAGACGGACTAGCGGGAGCCAAAAACATTCAGTACTTC.

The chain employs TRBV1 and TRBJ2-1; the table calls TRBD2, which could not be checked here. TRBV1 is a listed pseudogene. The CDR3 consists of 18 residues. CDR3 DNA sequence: TGCACCAGCAGCCAAGAACCCGTGCGGGTGAGCTCCTACAATGAGCAGTTCTTC. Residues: CTSSQEPVRVSSYNEQFF.

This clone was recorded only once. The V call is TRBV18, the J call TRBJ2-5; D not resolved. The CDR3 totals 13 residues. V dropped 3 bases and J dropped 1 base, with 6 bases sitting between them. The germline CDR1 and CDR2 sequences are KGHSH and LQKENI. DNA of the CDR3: TGTGCCAGCTCACCCGGGTTCCAAGAGACCCAGTACTTC. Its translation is CASSPGFQETQYF.

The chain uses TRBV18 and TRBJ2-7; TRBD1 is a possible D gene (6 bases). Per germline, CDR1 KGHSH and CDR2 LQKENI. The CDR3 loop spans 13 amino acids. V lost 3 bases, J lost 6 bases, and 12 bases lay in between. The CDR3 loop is CASSPDRLAEQYF. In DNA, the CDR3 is TGTGCCAGCTCACCCGACAGGCTCGCCGAGCAGTACTTC.

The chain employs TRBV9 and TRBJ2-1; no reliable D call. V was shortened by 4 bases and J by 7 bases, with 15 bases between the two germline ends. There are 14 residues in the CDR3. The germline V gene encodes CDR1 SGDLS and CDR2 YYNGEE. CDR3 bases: TGTGCCAGCAGCACCCGGCCACCGACAAATGAGCAGTTCTTC. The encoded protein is CASSTRPPTNEQFF.

The chain's CDR3 is CASSFTGGDQPQHF. The CDR3 coding sequence is TGTGCCAGCAGTTTTACAGGGGGCGACCAGCCCCAGCATTTT. The rearrangement uses TRBV28 and TRBJ1-5, with 9 bases lining up with TRBD1. The trim removed 3 bases at V and 7 bases at J, leaving 4 bases unmatched. The CDR3 is 14 amino acids. Per the germline V gene, CDR1 is MDHEN and CDR2 is SYDVKM.

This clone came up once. CDR3 region: CASSLMGSPTYEQYF. The CDR3 nucleotides are TGTGCCAGCAGCTTAATGGGGAGCCCCACCTACGAGCAGTACTTC. The chain links TRBV11-3 to TRBJ2-7, with D possibly matching TRBD2 (5 bases). The V gene's germline CDR1 is SGHNT and CDR2 YENEEA. This CDR3 region has 15 residues. Trimming took 2 bases from V and 2 from J, leaving 13 bases between them.

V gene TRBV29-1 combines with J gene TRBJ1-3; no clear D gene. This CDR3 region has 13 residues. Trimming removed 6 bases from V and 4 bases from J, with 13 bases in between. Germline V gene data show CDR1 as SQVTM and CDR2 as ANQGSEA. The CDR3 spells CSVQIIEGNTIYF. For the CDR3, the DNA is TGCAGCGTCCAGATAATCGAAGGAAACACCATATATTTT.

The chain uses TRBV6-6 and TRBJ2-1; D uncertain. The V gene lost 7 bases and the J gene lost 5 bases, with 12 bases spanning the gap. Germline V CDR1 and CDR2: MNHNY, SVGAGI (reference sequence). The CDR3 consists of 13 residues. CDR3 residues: CASTATRNNEQFF. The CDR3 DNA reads TGTGCCAGCACCGCCACCAGAAACAATGAGCAGTTCTTC.

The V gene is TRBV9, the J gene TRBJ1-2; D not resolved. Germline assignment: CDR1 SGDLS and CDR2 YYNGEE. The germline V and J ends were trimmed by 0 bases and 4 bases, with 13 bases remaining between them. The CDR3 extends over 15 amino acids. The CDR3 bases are TGTGCCAGCAGCGTAGATGGGAGTTCCGTCTATGGCTACACCTTC. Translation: CASSVDGSSVYGYTF.

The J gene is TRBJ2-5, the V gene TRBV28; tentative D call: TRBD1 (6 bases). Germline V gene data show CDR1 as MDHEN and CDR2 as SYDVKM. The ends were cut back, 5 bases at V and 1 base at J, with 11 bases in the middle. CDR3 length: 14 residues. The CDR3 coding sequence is TGTGCCAGCAGTCGAATGGGGGCCCAAGAGACCCAGTACTTC. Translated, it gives CASSRMGAQETQYF. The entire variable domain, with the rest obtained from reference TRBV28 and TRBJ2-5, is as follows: DVKVTQSSRYLVKRTGEKVFLECVQDMDHENMFWYRQDPGLGLRLIYFSYDVKMKEKGDIPEGYSVSREKKERFSLILESASTNQTSMYLCASSRMGAQETQYFGPGTRLLVL.

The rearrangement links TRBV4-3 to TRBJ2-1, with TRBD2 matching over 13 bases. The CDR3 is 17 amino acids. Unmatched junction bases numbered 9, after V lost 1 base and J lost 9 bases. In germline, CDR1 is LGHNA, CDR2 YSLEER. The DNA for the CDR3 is TGCGCCAGCAGCCAAGGCCAACTAGCGGGAGGGCCGTTTGAGCAGTTCTTC. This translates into CASSQGQLAGGPFEQFF.